The 28 T cell receptor beta chains below were found in one sample sequenced in a study of CD8 T cells in Susac syndrome. It was with random hexamers that roughly 0.45 to 1 ug RNA was reverse transcribed. From the immunoSEQ multiplex PCR reads, TCRdb called clonotypes with MiXCR, one entry per CDR3 protein. The data show 100,000 to 150,000 distinct CDR3 sequences, roughly 80% seen once. Sequencing was done on a sample of CD8+ T cells from PBMCs. Every receptor here comes from a human donor with multiple sclerosis.

V is TRBV4-1 and J is TRBJ2-4, with TRBD1 matching 7 bases. The germline CDR1 and CDR2 sequences are MGHRA and YSYEKL. The CDR3 covers 12 residues. V shed 1 base, J shed 13 bases, and the junction held 4 bases outside the gene matches. Written as DNA, the CDR3 is TGCGCCAGCAGCCAAGCGGGGACAGAACAGTACTTC. It is translated as CASSQAGTEQYF.

The chain couples TRBV10-3 to TRBJ2-1; no definite D call. Germline CDR1 is ENHRY and CDR2 is SYGVKD. The CDR3 loop spans 12 amino acids. Trimming pared 0 bases from V and 9 bases from J, leaving 6 bases between. The CDR3 nucleotides read TGTGCCATCAGTGAGTCGAATCCTGAGCAGTTCTTC. Its translation: CAISESNPEQFF.

As to this clonotype: An end of the junction does not agree with germline; a read error may underlie this. The rearrangement links TRBV7-7 to TRBJ2-1; D may be TRBD1 (6 bases). This CDR3 is 16 amino acids long. Germline values: CDR1 SSHAT, CDR2 FNYEAQ (reference sequence). The DNA for the CDR3 is TGTGCTAGCAGCCGACAGGAGACGAGCTCCTACAATGAGCAGTTCTTC. This encodes CASSRQETSSYNEQFF. The variable domain in full, with the rest retrieved from reference TRBV7-7 and TRBJ2-1, is GAGVSQSPRYKVTKRGQDVTLRCDPISSHATLYWYQQALGQGPEFLTYFNYEAQPDKSGLPSDRFSAERPEGSISTLTIQRTEQRDSAMYRCASSRQETSSYNEQFFGPGTRLTVL.

The chain employs TRBV19 and TRBJ2-6; D might be TRBD2 (5 bases). This CDR3 has 18 amino acids. Germline assignment: CDR1 LNHDA and CDR2 SQIVND (reference sequence). Trimming left V 4 bases short and J 0 bases short, with 16 bases between. Here the CDR3 reads CASSKLLGPSSGANVLTF. CDR3 nucleotides: TGTGCCAGTAGTAAACTACTAGGACCGAGCTCTGGGGCCAACGTCCTGACTTTC.

This chain joins TRBV6-5 and TRBJ2-7; weak D call: TRBD2 (5 bases). The CDR3 has 15 amino acids. In germline, CDR1 is MNHEY, CDR2 SVGAGI. V was cut by 3 bases and J by 6 bases, with 18 bases left in between. CDR3 in amino acids: CASSYRRGLTGEQYV. CDR3 nucleotide sequence: TGTGCCAGCAGTTATAGGAGAGGGCTGACTGGCGAGCAGTACGTC.

The genes are TRBV20-1 and TRBJ1-1; tentative D call: TRBD1 (5 bases). CDR1 is DFQATT and CDR2 is SNEGSKA in the germline V gene (reference sequence). Trimming stripped 0 bases from V and 5 bases from J, with 16 bases between. The CDR3 runs 15 residues. In DNA form, the CDR3 reads TGCAGTGCTAGAGATCGGGGACCCAGCTGGACTGAAGCTTTCTTT. Its translation: CSARDRGPSWTEAFF.

The chain joins TRBV13 to TRBJ1-6; TRBD1 matches 9 bases. V lost 4 bases to trimming and J lost 7 bases; unmatched junction nucleotides: 2. Germline V lookup: CDR1 PRHDT, CDR2 FYEKMQ (reference sequence). The CDR3 covers 14 residues. Written as DNA, the CDR3 is TGTGCCAGCAGCTATACAGGGGGCAATTCACCCCTCCACTTT. Its translation is CASSYTGGNSPLHF. The full variable domain, rest sourced from reference TRBV13 and TRBJ1-6, is AAGVIQSPRHLIKEKRETATLKCYPIPRHDTVYWYQQGPGQDPQFLISFYEKMQSDKGSIPDRFSAQQFSDYHSELNMSSLELGDSALYFCASSYTGGNSPLHFGNGTRLTVT.

The rearrangement links TRBV18 to TRBJ2-2; 10 nucleotides agree with TRBD1. This CDR3 is built from 17 residues. Trimming took 4 bases from V and 3 from J; bases not matched to a gene: 8. Germline CDR1 and CDR2: KGHSH and LQKENI. CDR3 residues: CASSLSPGQGYTGELFF. The CDR3 DNA reads as TGTGCCAGCTCACTGTCCCCGGGACAGGGGTACACCGGGGAGCTGTTTTTT.

The V and J genes are TRBV11-2 and TRBJ2-2; perhaps TRBD1 as D (6 bases). Per germline, CDR1 SGHAT and CDR2 FQNNGV. CDR3 size: 18 residues. Trimming left V 6 bases short and J 0 bases short, with 20 bases between. The chain's CDR3 is CASSPRLRTAANTGELFF. Written as DNA, the CDR3 is TGTGCCAGCAGTCCCAGACTCCGGACAGCCGCGAACACCGGGGAGCTGTTTTTT.

The rearrangement uses TRBV7-2 and TRBJ2-1; tentatively, D is TRBD2 (5 bases). Trimming removed 3 bases from V and 3 bases from J, with 9 bases in between. The CDR3 has 14 amino acids. Germline CDR1 reads SGHTA; CDR2 reads FQGNSA. CDR3 amino acids: CASSFRGVYNEQFF. DNA of the CDR3: TGTGCCAGCAGCTTTCGGGGTGTCTACAATGAGCAGTTCTTC.

The chain employs TRBV3-1 and TRBJ2-1; D is uncertain. In germline, CDR1 is LGHDT, CDR2 YNNKEL (reference sequence). The ends were cut back, 3 bases at V and 12 bases at J, with 18 bases in the middle. This CDR3 has 14 amino acids. CDR3 loop: CASSHRPGRSRQFF. The CDR3 bases are TGTGCCAGCAGCCATCGACCGGGCAGGAGTAGGCAGTTCTTC.

The rearrangement links TRBV30 to TRBJ2-5, with 7 bases lining up with TRBD1. V shed 5 bases, J shed 10 bases, and the junction held 13 bases outside the gene matches. Germline CDR1 and CDR2: GTSNPN and SVGIG (reference sequence). This CDR3 contains 13 residues. The CDR3 loop reads CAWETGPAKNQYF. For the CDR3, the DNA is TGTGCCTGGGAGACAGGGCCCGCGAAGAACCAGTACTTC.

This chain connects TRBV28 to TRBJ1-1; TRBD1 is a possible D gene (5 bases). Germline CDR1 MDHEN, CDR2 SYDVKM. The CDR3 is 14 residues long. V gave up 4 bases and J gave up 5 bases, with 14 bases separating them. CDR3 sequence: CASSYGRESTEAFF. The DNA of the CDR3 is TGTGCCAGCAGTTATGGCAGGGAGTCGACTGAAGCTTTCTTT.

This sequence joins TRBV28 and TRBJ2-7; the D call may be TRBD1 or TRBD2 (5 bases each). Germline V gene data show CDR1 as MDHEN and CDR2 as SYDVKM. The V end lost 6 bases, the J end lost 5 bases, and 14 bases lay between the germline ends. The CDR3 totals 13 residues. The CDR3 nucleotides are TGTGCCAGCAGCTTCAGGGAGTCCGACGAGCAGTACTTC. This codes for CASSFRESDEQYF.

The chain is built from TRBV7-9 and TRBJ1-3; D is uncertain. CDR3 length equals 15 residues. V was cut by 4 bases and J by 0 bases, with 10 bases left in between. The germline gives CDR1 SEHNR, CDR2 FQNEAQ (reference sequence). The CDR3 reads CASSWGEYSGNTIYF. In DNA, the CDR3 is TGTGCCAGCAGCTGGGGAGAATACTCTGGAAACACCATATATTTT.

This clonotype is a singleton in its sample. The rearrangement links TRBV7-9 to TRBJ1-2; 11 bases agree with TRBD1. Germline-derived CDR1 and CDR2 are SEHNR and FQNEAQ (reference sequence). The ends lost 5 bases at V and 8 bases at J; junction bases unmatched: 10. The CDR3 runs 15 residues. CDR3 bases: TGTGCCAGCAGCCCCGGGACAGGGGGACCGCCCGGCTACACCTTC. Translated: CASSPGTGGPPGYTF.

The genes are TRBV12-3 or TRBV12-4 and TRBJ1-1; 11 bases are shared with TRBD1. The CDR3 spans 14 residues. Unmatched junction bases numbered 3, after V lost 5 bases and J lost 4 bases. The CDR3 DNA reads TGTGCCAGCAGTCCCGGGACAGGGGGCACTGAAGCTTTCTTT. It encodes CASSPGTGGTEAFF.

V is TRBV27 and J is TRBJ2-5; D uncertain. Trimming cost V 0 bases and J 4 bases, with 6 bases left between them. The germline V gene encodes CDR1 MNHEY and CDR2 SMNVEV (reference sequence). This CDR3 spans 13 amino acids. The CDR3: CASSLSGGETQYF. Written as DNA, the CDR3 is TGTGCCAGCAGTTTATCGGGCGGAGAGACCCAGTACTTC.

This clonotype appeared a few times. This sequence joins TRBV11-1 and TRBJ1-6; TRBD1 aligns across 7 bases. The CDR3 has 14 residues. Germline CDR1 SGHAT, CDR2 FQDESV (reference sequence). V lost 4 bases to trimming and J lost 9 bases; unmatched junction nucleotides: 6. The CDR3 spells CASSYRGNGSPLHF. In DNA form, the CDR3 reads TGTGCCAGCAGCTACAGGGGAAACGGTTCACCCCTCCACTTT. Full variable domain (outside the CDR3, taken from reference TRBV11-1 and TRBJ1-6): EAEVAQSPRYKITEKSQAVAFWCDPISGHATLYWYRQILGQGPELLVQFQDESVVDDSQLPKDRFSAERLKGVDSTLKIQPAELGDSAMYLCASSYRGNGSPLHFGNGTRLTVT.

The V and J genes are TRBV10-3 and TRBJ2-5; either TRBD1 or TRBD2 may supply D (5 bases each). The V gene's germline CDR1 is ENHRY and CDR2 SYGVKD. The CDR3 has 14 amino acids. The V and J ends lost 3 bases and 3 bases respectively, with 11 bases between them. The DNA for the CDR3 is TGTGCCATCAGTGATCCCGGGGCCGAAGAGACCCAGTACTTC. Its translation: CAISDPGAEETQYF.

V usage is TRBV3-1 and J usage is TRBJ2-7; TRBD2 aligns across 13 bases. The CDR3 sequence is 17 residues long. V gave up 1 base and J gave up 5 bases; unmatched junction bases: 8. Germline CDR1 LGHDT, CDR2 YNNKEL (reference sequence). The chain's CDR3 is CASSQGGLAGDHHEQYV. In nucleotides, the CDR3 is TGTGCCAGCAGCCAAGGTGGACTAGCGGGAGACCATCACGAGCAGTACGTC.

The chain joins TRBV12-3 or TRBV12-4 to TRBJ2-7; no clear D. The CDR3 runs 13 residues. Trimming pared 4 bases from V and 7 bases from J, leaving 14 bases between. CDR3 in DNA: TGTGCCAGCAGTTGGGCCATCCGACAAGAGCAGTACTTC. It is translated as CASSWAIRQEQYF.

The chain couples TRBV6-5 to TRBJ1-1; TRBD1 might be the D (6 bases). The V end was cut by 2 bases, the J end by 5 bases, with 15 bases between. The CDR3 runs to 15 residues. Germline CDR1 and CDR2: MNHEY and SVGAGI. CDR3 protein: CASSYPLKQGTEAFF. The CDR3 nucleotides are TGTGCCAGCAGTTACCCGCTGAAGCAGGGGACTGAAGCTTTCTTT.

The chain has TRBV20-1 and TRBJ1-5; no clear D. Looked up from germline, CDR1 is DFQATT and CDR2 is SNEGSKA (reference sequence). This CDR3 is built from 12 residues. Trimming took off 3 bases at V and 11 bases at J, with 14 bases between the two ends. CDR3 region: CSARRQKRAQHF. The CDR3 DNA follows: TGCAGTGCTAGGAGGCAGAAGAGGGCCCAGCATTTT.

This chain connects TRBV4-1 to TRBJ2-1, with 10 bases lining up with TRBD2. From germline, CDR1 is MGHRA and CDR2 YSYEKL. The CDR3 totals 17 residues. The V segment lost 0 bases and the J segment 6 bases; nucleotides outside the gene matches: 8. The CDR3 here is CASSQDWLAGDGNEQFF. The CDR3 bases are TGCGCCAGCAGCCAAGACTGGCTAGCGGGAGACGGCAATGAGCAGTTCTTC.

The rearrangement joins TRBV2 to TRBJ2-3, with 7 bases lining up with TRBD2. Looked up from germline, CDR1 is SNHLY and CDR2 is FYNNEI. V shed 11 bases and J 0 bases; nucleotides not matched to a gene: 2. This CDR3 spans 12 amino acids. The CDR3: CAWRGSTDTQYF. CDR3 coding DNA: TGTGCCTGGCGGGGGAGCACAGATACGCAGTATTTT.

The rearrangement joins TRBV27 to TRBJ2-1; 8 nucleotides align to TRBD1. CDR3 size: 15 residues. Trimming at V came to 5 bases and at J to 8 bases, leaving 11 bases not matched to a gene. The V gene's germline CDR1 is MNHEY and CDR2 SMNVEV (reference sequence). The CDR3: CASSLDGQGHDEQFF. CDR3 nucleotide sequence: TGTGCCAGCAGTCTAGACGGACAGGGTCACGATGAGCAGTTCTTC.

The V call is TRBV20-1, the J call TRBJ1-2; tentatively, D is TRBD1 (5 bases). Germline V CDR1 and CDR2: DFQATT, SNEGSKA (reference sequence). Trimming removed 4 bases at V and 2 bases at J, with 23 bases between. CDR3 size: 17 residues. CDR3 in amino acids: CSATSRQLLLRNYGYTF. CDR3 DNA sequence: TGCAGTGCTACTTCGAGACAGCTCCTCCTCCGAAACTATGGCTACACCTTC.